What follows are 27 T cell receptor beta chains derived from one specimen sequenced in a study of glioma-infiltrating T cells. TCR alpha and beta CDR3 regions were amplified from RNA using iRepertoire nested multiplex PCR. Each CDR3 protein is one row after TCRdb ran MiXCR on the multiplex PCR reads. The sample yields about 200,000 distinct CDR3 sequences, more than 25% seen once. Source material: glioma tissue, nonneoplastic brain tissue, or PBMCs (not recorded which). The receptors shown here come from a human donor with low-grade glioma or glioblastoma, undergoing nonglioma brain surgery, or in good health (not recorded which).

This clonotype was observed at least ten times. V is TRBV7-9 and J is TRBJ2-5, with 7 bases that match TRBD1. Per the germline V gene, CDR1 is SEHNR and CDR2 is FQNEAQ (reference sequence). V lost 0 bases, J lost 5 bases, and 6 bases stayed unmatched. The CDR3 contains 15 residues. As DNA, the CDR3 is TGTGCCAGCAGCTTAGCTGAGACAGGGCAGGAGACCCAGTACTTC. Its translation is CASSLAETGQETQYF.

V and J are TRBV5-4 and TRBJ2-3; possibly TRBD1 for D (6 bases). The DNA end lines up better with TRBJ1-5; the J call may be wrong. CDR3 length: 13 residues. Germline CDR1 reads SGHNT; CDR2 reads YYREEE (reference sequence). The CDR3 nucleotides are TGTGCCAGCTCGGGGGCCCCCACAGATACGCAGCATTTT. This gives the protein CASSGAPTDTQHF.

This clonotype was detected ten times or more. The chain couples TRBV29-1 to TRBJ2-5; D may be TRBD1 (6 bases). V lost 6 bases, J lost 4 bases, and 15 bases lay in between. The CDR3 extends over 13 amino acids. Germline V gene sequence: CDR1 SQVTM, CDR2 ANQGSEA. The CDR3 DNA is TGCAGCGTATTACAGGGCAGGTTAGAGACCCAGTACTTC. It encodes CSVLQGRLETQYF.

On this clonotype: A much bigger clone sits one base away, suggesting this may be a read error. The chain recombines TRBV6-6 with TRBJ2-4; no definite D call. This CDR3 has 11 residues. Per the germline V gene, CDR1 is MNHNY and CDR2 is SVGAGI (reference sequence). CDR3 coding DNA: TGTGCCGGCAGTTACTCGAACTCGCGATCCTTC. Amino acid sequence: CAGSYSNSRSF.

The sample holds a few counts of this clonotype. J is TRBJ2-1 and V is TRBV12-5; D might be TRBD1 (5 bases). The CDR3 spans 16 residues. Germline V gives CDR1 LGHNT, CDR2 FRNRAP. V lost 2 bases and J lost 5, with 16 bases in between. CDR3 nucleotides: TGTGCTAGTGGTTTGCACAACAGGCAGTGGGACAATGAGCAGTTCTTC. Its translation: CASGLHNRQWDNEQFF.

The V and J genes are TRBV18 and TRBJ2-7; 14 bases line up with TRBD2. The V gene end was trimmed by 2 bases and the J gene end by 6 bases; junction bases not matched to a gene: 6. The CDR3 covers 16 residues. Germline V CDR1 and CDR2: KGHSH, LQKENI. CDR3 coding DNA: TGTGCCAGCTCACCAGGACTAGCGGGAGGAGGATTCGAGCAGTACTTC. Its protein product is CASSPGLAGGGFEQYF.

This clonotype was observed at least ten times. The chain carries TRBV4-3 and TRBJ2-1; a weak D match, TRBD2 (6 bases). Germline V CDR1 and CDR2: LGHNA, YSLEER. This CDR3 is built from 15 residues. V was shortened by 1 base and J by 4 bases, with 11 bases between the two germline ends. This CDR3 reads CASSQADGGYNEQFF. The CDR3 coding sequence is TGCGCCAGCAGCCAAGCCGATGGAGGGTACAATGAGCAGTTCTTC.

Of note for this clonotype: A much larger clonotype is one base distant, so this may be a read error. The V call is TRBV5-4, the J call TRBJ2-7; 11 bases fit TRBD1. V trimming: 4 bases; J trimming: 2 bases; junction bases outside the gene matches: 5. Per the germline V gene, CDR1 is SGHNT and CDR2 is YYREEE (reference sequence). The CDR3 extends over 15 amino acids. CDR3 sequence (DNA): TGTGCCAGCAGCCCACGGACAGGGGGCGCCTACGAGCAGTACTTC. As protein: CASSPRTGGAYEQYF.

This clonotype was found many times. The gene calls are TRBV19 and TRBJ2-7, with 9 nucleotides matching TRBD1. V lost 6 bases and J lost 4; bases outside the gene matches: 10. Germline assignment: CDR1 LNHDA and CDR2 SQIVND (reference sequence). The CDR3 length is 15 residues. The CDR3 reads CASSSRRTGVYEQYF. For the CDR3, the DNA is TGTGCCAGTAGCTCCCGCCGGACAGGGGTGTACGAGCAGTACTTC. Drawing the rest from reference TRBV19 and TRBJ2-7, the complete variable domain is DGGITQSPKYLFRKEGQNVTLSCEQNLNHDAMYWYRQDPGQGLRLIYYSQIVNDFQKGDIAEGYSVSREKKESFPLTVTSAQKNPTAFYLCASSSRRTGVYEQYFGPGTRLTVT.

This clonotype came up many times. This rearrangement joins TRBV3-1 to TRBJ1-1; D call uncertain. The V end was cut by 1 base, the J end by 8 bases, with 5 bases between. The CDR3 has 11 amino acids. Germline CDR1 reads LGHDT; CDR2 reads YNNKEL (reference sequence). CDR3 region: CASSQGAEAFF. The DNA for the CDR3 is TGTGCCAGCAGCCAAGGAGCAGAAGCTTTCTTT.

This clonotype was seen at least ten times. This chain joins TRBV4-1 and TRBJ1-1; D possibly corresponds to TRBD1 (5 bases). This CDR3 is 15 amino acids long. Trimming removed 1 base at V and 1 base at J, with 10 bases between. From germline, CDR1 is MGHRA and CDR2 YSYEKL. CDR3: CASSQVPRANTEAFF. CDR3 coding DNA: TGCGCCAGCAGCCAAGTTCCCAGGGCGAACACTGAAGCTTTCTTT.

This chain connects TRBV4-1 to TRBJ2-5, with 7 bases aligning to TRBD1. With 5 bases clipped from V and 2 bases from J, the junction kept 5 bases outside the gene matches. The CDR3 is made up of 14 amino acids. CDR1 is MGHRA, CDR2 YSYEKL, per germline. The CDR3 sequence is CASSVGQIQETQYF. In DNA form, the CDR3 reads TGCGCCAGCAGCGTGGGACAGATACAAGAGACCCAGTACTTC.

The J gene is TRBJ2-7, the V gene TRBV6-5; the D is unclear. Germline V gene sequence: CDR1 MNHEY, CDR2 SVGAGI. V was pared by 0 bases and J by 4 bases, with 13 bases between. The CDR3 covers 15 residues. CDR3 coding DNA: TGTGCCAGCAGTTACTCGAGTTATCTGGGGTACGAGCAGTACTTC. It translates to CASSYSSYLGYEQYF.

In this sample, this clonotype turned up many times. This chain joins TRBV20-1 and TRBJ2-5, with 7 bases that match TRBD2. Looked up from germline, CDR1 is DFQATT and CDR2 is SNEGSKA (reference sequence). Unmatched junction bases numbered 10, after V lost 0 bases and J lost 9 bases. This CDR3 spans 14 amino acids. This chain's CDR3 is CSAREGGAGMAQYF. The CDR3 bases are TGCAGTGCTAGAGAAGGAGGAGCGGGGATGGCCCAGTACTTC.

As regards this clonotype: With a much larger clone just one base away, this may be a read error. The chain links TRBV6-2 or TRBV6-3 to TRBJ2-2; the D is unclear. The V gene's germline CDR1 is MNHEY and CDR2 SVGEGT. This CDR3 has 16 residues. As DNA, the CDR3 is TGTGCCAGAAGTTTGGCTAACGCAGGTTTGACCGGGGAGCTGTTTTTT. Translation gives CARSLANAGLTGELFF.

V usage is TRBV12-3 or TRBV12-4 and J usage is TRBJ1-2; D may be TRBD1 (6 bases). The germline V and J ends were trimmed by 7 bases and 8 bases, with 26 bases remaining between them. The CDR3 extends over 16 amino acids. The CDR3 spells CASKESGTWRLGGYTF. The DNA for the CDR3 is TGTGCCAGCAAAGAGTCTGGGACATGGAGACTTGGGGGCTACACCTTC.

The gene calls are TRBV19 and TRBJ1-5; D remains unclear. This CDR3 has 13 residues. V was shortened by 1 base and J by 3 bases, with 4 bases between the two germline ends. Germline V gene lookup returns CDR1 LNHDA and CDR2 SQIVND (reference sequence). CDR3 in amino acids: CASSIGNNQPQHF. CDR3 sequence (DNA): TGTGCCAGTAGTATAGGGAACAATCAGCCCCAGCATTTT.

This clonotype was seen ten or more times. The chain employs TRBV27 and TRBJ1-1; 8 nucleotides match TRBD1. The J segment lost 4 bases and the V segment lost 4 bases, leaving 2 bases of the junction unmatched. The CDR3 has 13 residues. Germline assignment: CDR1 MNHEY and CDR2 SMNVEV (reference sequence). DNA of the CDR3: TGTGCCAGCAGTTCCAGGGGGCTCACTGAAGCTTTCTTT. Protein: CASSSRGLTEAFF.

This clonotype was observed many times. The V call is TRBV27, the J call TRBJ2-1; TRBD2 might be the D (6 bases). V shed 6 bases and J shed 8 bases, with 14 bases lying between them. Germline loops: CDR1 MNHEY, CDR2 SMNVEV (reference sequence). The CDR3 is made up of 13 amino acids. CDR3 DNA: TGTGCCAGCAGCCCCGGTAGCGGCTATGAGCAGTTCTTC. Its protein product is CASSPGSGYEQFF.

The chain carries TRBV27 and TRBJ1-5; TRBD1 aligns across 8 bases. CDR1 is MNHEY and CDR2 is SMNVEV in the germline V gene (reference sequence). V lost 10 bases to trimming and J lost 16 bases; unmatched junction nucleotides: 24. The CDR3 is 15 residues long. CDR3 DNA sequence: TGTGCCACCAAGACAGGGGCCCTTAGCAATCAGCCCCGACATTTT. Translated, it gives CATKTGALSNQPRHF.

As regards this clonotype: A much larger clone differs from this one at a single base, so this may be a read error. The rearrangement links TRBV7-2 to TRBJ2-5; D gene uncertain. The CDR3 sequence is 15 residues long. CDR1 SGHTA and CDR2 FQGNSA come from the germline V gene. V was trimmed by 9 bases and J by 4 bases, leaving 21 bases between them. Here the CDR3 DNA reads TGTGCCAGATCACGGGCCGGCGGAGTTGGAGAGACCCAGTACTTC. Translation: CARSRAGGVGETQYF.

This clonotype has only a few counts. Given a much more abundant clone one base away, this may be a read error. The chain couples TRBV6-2 or TRBV6-3 to TRBJ2-5; D not certain. The germline V and J ends were trimmed by 2 bases and 5 bases, with 12 bases remaining between them. CDR1 MNHEY and CDR2 SVGEGT come from the germline V gene. The CDR3 runs to 14 residues. CDR3 protein: CASSYRPERETQYF. The CDR3 bases are TGTGCCAGCAGTTACAGGCCCGAAAGGGAGACCCAGTACTTC.

Worth noting for this clonotype: A much larger clone lies a single base off, so this may be a read error. The chain is built from TRBV28 and TRBJ2-2; unclear D gene. Deletions cut 3 bases from V and 4 bases from J, with 9 bases between. The CDR3 length is 14 residues. Germline assignment: CDR1 MDHEN and CDR2 SYDVKM. The CDR3 loop is CASSLMESTGELFF. The CDR3, as DNA: TGTGCCAGCAGTTTGATGGAGAGCACCGGGGAGCTGTTTTTT.

This sequence joins TRBV7-2 and TRBJ2-5; D tentatively fits TRBD1 or TRBD2 (5 bases each). Per germline, CDR1 SGHTA and CDR2 FQGNSA. The CDR3 runs 16 residues. Trimming left V 1 base short and J 1 base short, with 13 bases between. CDR3: CASSLGSSGLQETQYF. The DNA for the CDR3 is TGTGCCAGCAGCTTAGGTTCTTCGGGGCTCCAAGAGACCCAGTACTTC. Using reference TRBV7-2 and TRBJ2-5 for the parts outside the CDR3, the full variable domain is GAGVSQSPSNKVTEKGKDVELRCDPISGHTALYWYRQSLGQGLEFLIYFQGNSAPDKSGLPSDRFSAERTGGSVSTLTIQRTQQEDSAVYLCASSLGSSGLQETQYFGPGTRLLVL.

This clonotype was counted between two and nine times. Being one base from a much bigger clone, this may be a read error. The chain carries TRBV7-2 and TRBJ2-3; maybe TRBD1 (5 bases). This CDR3 is built from 15 residues. V was cut by 6 bases and J by 1 base, with 14 bases left in between. Looked up from germline, CDR1 is SGHTA and CDR2 is FQGNSA. The CDR3 here is CASSRGRAGTDTQYF. In DNA, the CDR3 is TGTGCCAGCAGTCGAGGCAGGGCTGGCACAGATACGCAGTATTTT.

With respect to this clonotype: A single base separates this from a much larger clone, so it may be a read error. The CDR3 end shows no conserved phenylalanine or tryptophan, and so a read error is likely. The chain employs TRBV29-1 and TRBJ2-5; possibly TRBD1 for D (5 bases). From germline, CDR1 is SQVTM and CDR2 ANQGSEA. V was clipped by 6 bases and J by 2 bases, with 13 bases between them. The CDR3 has 13 amino acids. CDR3 residues: CSVSPTGQETQYL. The CDR3 DNA sequence: TGCAGCGTCAGCCCTACAGGTCAAGAGACCCAGTACCTC.

This clonotype was counted at least ten times. CDR3 DNA: TGCAGTGCTGTCACAGGGAATAGCAATCAGCCCCAGCATTTT. It codes for CSAVTGNSNQPQHF. This chain connects TRBV20-1 to TRBJ1-5, with D possibly being TRBD1 (6 bases). V was shortened by 5 bases and J by 0 bases, with 11 bases between the two germline ends. The CDR3 extends over 14 amino acids. The germline V gene has CDR1 DFQATT and CDR2 SNEGSKA (reference sequence).